What follows is one T cell receptor beta chain and its context. What it recognizes is unknown. The data were taken from a study of T cell responses to AZD1222 COVID-19 vaccine. Study outcomes and limitations: Reports indicate that nearly half of spike-specific TCRs are directed at unmutated variant regions.

Only in-frame clones appear in the TCRdb table, and some are missing; sequencing was by immunoSEQ multiplex PCR. The sample contains about 150,000 clones, about 90% of which appear only once. Trimming left V 2 bases short and J 5 bases short, with 6 bases between. The CDR3 runs to 12 residues. The germline V gene encodes CDR1 SEHNR and CDR2 FQNEAQ (reference sequence). V is TRBV7-9 and J is TRBJ1-2; D not certain. The sequencing here drew on peripheral blood, taken 28 days after the second AZD1222 dose. This sequence was found in an adult who received the AZD1222 COVID-19 vaccine. Written as DNA, the CDR3 is TGTGCCAGCAGCTTAACTGGGTATGGCTACACCTTC. Encoded protein: CASSLTGYGYTF.